This T cell receptor (beta chain) was recorded in a study of neurological immune-mediated disorders. Preparation of the unsorted libraries drew on 2 million PBMCs stored at -80 C. 5'RACE employing 10-nucleotide random UMIs yielded the cDNA. A single record per CDR3 protein comes from TCRdb applying MiXCR to the 5' RACE reads. The profile shows some 30,000 distinct CDR3 sequences, about 4.8% of them singletons. This clonotype has a count of ten or more. Its antigen is unknown. Trimming cost V 6 bases and J 2 bases; bases outside gene matches: 8. The CDR3 runs to 16 residues. In germline, CDR1 is DFQATT, CDR2 SNEGSKA (reference sequence). Study-wide results and caveats: HTLV-1-associated myelopathy had the most TCR clonal expansion, while multiple sclerosis had the least, a level that fell below healthy controls.

The V gene is TRBV20-1, the J gene TRBJ2-3, with TRBD2 matching over 13 bases. This TCR was sampled from a man aged 18 to 29 in good health. Material: PBMCs. CDR3 sequence (DNA): TGCAGTGCCAACCCAGGGACTAGCGGGGACACAGATACGCAGTATTTT. Protein sequence: CSANPGTSGDTDTQYF.